Only a few counts were recorded for the clone carrying this T cell receptor beta chain. Its cognate antigen is unknown. Every sample had a minimum of 7 million PBMCs isolated. The data belong to a study of blood T cells in healthy people across ages. Study background: Using template switching, researchers captured about one barcoded beta molecule for each two T cells.

V dropped 3 bases and J dropped 9 bases, with 12 bases sitting between them. The CDR3 is made up of 13 amino acids. The germline V gene encodes CDR1 LGHDT and CDR2 YNNKEL (reference sequence). The study's findings and limits: A strong correlation was found between TCR beta diversity and the percentage of naive T cells. The recorded TCR beta diversity per million T cells decreased in a roughly linear manner with age.

The use of a sample-barcoded 5' primer and a J-beta primer mix characterized a second PCR of roughly 6 to 11 cycles. TCRdb called the 5' RACE reads again in MiXCR, with one record for every CDR3 protein. The sample lists fewer than 2,000,000 distinct CDR3 sequences; about 32% were seen once. Sequenced: blood. The origin of this receptor is a woman between 25 and 40 years old in good health. The chain has TRBV3-1 and TRBJ1-5; maybe TRBD1 (6 bases). The CDR3 loop reads CASSHGGGSPQHF. CDR3 coding DNA: TGTGCCAGCAGCCATGGGGGGGGCTCGCCCCAGCATTTT.